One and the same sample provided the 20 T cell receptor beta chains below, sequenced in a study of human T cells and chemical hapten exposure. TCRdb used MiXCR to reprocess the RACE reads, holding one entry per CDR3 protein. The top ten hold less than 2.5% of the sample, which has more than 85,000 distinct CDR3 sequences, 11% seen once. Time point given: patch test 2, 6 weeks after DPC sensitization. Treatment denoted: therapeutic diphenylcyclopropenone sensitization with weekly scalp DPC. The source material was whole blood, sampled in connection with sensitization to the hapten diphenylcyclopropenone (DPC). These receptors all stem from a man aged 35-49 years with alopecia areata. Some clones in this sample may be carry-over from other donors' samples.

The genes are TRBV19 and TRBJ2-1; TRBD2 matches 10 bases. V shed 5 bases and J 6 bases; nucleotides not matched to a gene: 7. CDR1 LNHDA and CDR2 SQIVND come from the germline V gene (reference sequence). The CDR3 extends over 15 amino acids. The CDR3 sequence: CASSSGLAGVNEQFF. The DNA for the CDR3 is TGTGCCAGTAGTTCAGGGCTAGCGGGAGTCAATGAGCAGTTCTTC.

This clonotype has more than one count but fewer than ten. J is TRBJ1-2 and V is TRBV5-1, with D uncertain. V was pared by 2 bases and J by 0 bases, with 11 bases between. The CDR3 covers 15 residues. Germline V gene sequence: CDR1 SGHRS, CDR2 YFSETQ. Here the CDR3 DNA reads TGCGCCAGCAGCTTAGACAATCTAGCTAACTATGGCTACACCTTC. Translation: CASSLDNLANYGYTF.

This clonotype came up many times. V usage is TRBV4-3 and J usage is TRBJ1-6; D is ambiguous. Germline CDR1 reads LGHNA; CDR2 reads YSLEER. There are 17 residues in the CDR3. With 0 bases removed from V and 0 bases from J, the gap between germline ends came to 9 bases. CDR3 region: CASSQDWESSYNSPLHF. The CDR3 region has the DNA TGCGCCAGCAGCCAAGATTGGGAGAGCTCCTATAATTCACCCCTCCACTTT.

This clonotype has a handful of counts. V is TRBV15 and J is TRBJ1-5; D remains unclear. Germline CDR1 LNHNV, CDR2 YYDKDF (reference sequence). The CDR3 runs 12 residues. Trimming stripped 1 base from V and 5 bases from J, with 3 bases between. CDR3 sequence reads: CATSRADQPQHF. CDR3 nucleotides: TGTGCCACCAGCAGAGCCGATCAGCCCCAGCATTTT.

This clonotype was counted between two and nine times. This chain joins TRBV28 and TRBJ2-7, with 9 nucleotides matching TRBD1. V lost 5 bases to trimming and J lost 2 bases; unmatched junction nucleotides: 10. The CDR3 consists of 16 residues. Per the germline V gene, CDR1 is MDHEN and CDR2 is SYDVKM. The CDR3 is CASSPSYRDRAYEQYF. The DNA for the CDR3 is TGTGCCAGCAGTCCATCATACCGGGACAGGGCCTACGAGCAGTACTTC.

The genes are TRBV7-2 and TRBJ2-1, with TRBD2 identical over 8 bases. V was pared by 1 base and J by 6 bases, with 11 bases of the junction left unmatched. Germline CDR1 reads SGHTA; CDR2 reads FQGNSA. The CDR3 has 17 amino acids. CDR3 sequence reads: CASSLGVSGAYTNEQFF. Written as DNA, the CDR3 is TGTGCCAGCAGCTTAGGGGTTAGCGGGGCCTATACCAATGAGCAGTTCTTC.

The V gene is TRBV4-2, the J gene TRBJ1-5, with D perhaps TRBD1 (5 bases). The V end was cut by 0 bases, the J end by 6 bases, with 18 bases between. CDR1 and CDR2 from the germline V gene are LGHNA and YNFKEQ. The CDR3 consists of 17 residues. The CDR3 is CASSQEPPGMTGQPQHF. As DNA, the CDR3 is TGTGCCAGCAGCCAAGAGCCGCCAGGGATGACGGGTCAGCCCCAGCATTTT.

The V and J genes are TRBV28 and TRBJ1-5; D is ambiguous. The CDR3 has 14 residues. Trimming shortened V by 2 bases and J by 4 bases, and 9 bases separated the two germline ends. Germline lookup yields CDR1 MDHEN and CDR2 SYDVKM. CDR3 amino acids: CASSLAQLNQPQHF. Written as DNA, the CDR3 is TGTGCCAGCAGTTTAGCGCAGTTGAATCAGCCCCAGCATTTT.

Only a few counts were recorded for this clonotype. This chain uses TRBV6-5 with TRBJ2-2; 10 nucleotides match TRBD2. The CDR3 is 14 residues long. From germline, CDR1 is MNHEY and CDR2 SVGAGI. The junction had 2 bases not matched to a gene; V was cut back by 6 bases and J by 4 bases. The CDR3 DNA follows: TGTGCCAGCAGCCGACTAGCGGGCACCGGGGAGCTGTTTTTT. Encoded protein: CASSRLAGTGELFF.

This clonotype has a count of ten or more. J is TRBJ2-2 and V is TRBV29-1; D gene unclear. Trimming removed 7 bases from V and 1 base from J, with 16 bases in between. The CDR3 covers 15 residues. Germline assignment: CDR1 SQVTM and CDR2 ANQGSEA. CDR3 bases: TGCAGCGGGTGGATAGGGTCCCTGAACACCGGGGAGCTGTTTTTT. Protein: CSGWIGSLNTGELFF.

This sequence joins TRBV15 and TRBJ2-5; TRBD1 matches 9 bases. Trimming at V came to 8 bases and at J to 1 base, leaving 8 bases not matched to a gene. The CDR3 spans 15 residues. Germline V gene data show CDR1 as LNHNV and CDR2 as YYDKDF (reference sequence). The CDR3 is CATPRGQGFQETQYF. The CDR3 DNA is TGTGCCACCCCTCGGGGACAGGGCTTCCAAGAGACCCAGTACTTC.

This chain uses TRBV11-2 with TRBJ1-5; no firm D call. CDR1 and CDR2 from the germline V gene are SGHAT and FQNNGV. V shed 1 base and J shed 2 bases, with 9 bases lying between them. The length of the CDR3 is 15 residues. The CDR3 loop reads CASSLAGAGNQPQHF. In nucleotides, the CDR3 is TGTGCCAGCAGCTTAGCCGGCGCAGGCAATCAGCCCCAGCATTTT.

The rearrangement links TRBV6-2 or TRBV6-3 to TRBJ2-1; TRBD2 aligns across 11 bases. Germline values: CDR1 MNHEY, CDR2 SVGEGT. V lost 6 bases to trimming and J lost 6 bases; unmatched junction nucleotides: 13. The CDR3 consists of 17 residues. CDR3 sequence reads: CASRDYLLAGEGNEQFF. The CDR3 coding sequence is TGTGCCAGCAGAGACTACCTACTAGCGGGAGAGGGCAATGAGCAGTTCTTC.

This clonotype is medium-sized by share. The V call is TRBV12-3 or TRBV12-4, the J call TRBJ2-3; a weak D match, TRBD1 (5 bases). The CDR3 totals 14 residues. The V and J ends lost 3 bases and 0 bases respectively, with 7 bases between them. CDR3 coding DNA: TGTGCCAGCAGTTTCGACAGTAGCACAGATACGCAGTATTTT. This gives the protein CASSFDSSTDTQYF.

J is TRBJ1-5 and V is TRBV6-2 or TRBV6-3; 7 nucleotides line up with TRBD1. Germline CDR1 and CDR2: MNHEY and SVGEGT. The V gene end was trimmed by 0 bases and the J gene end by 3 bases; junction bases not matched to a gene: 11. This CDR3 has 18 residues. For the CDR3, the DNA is TGTGCCAGCAGTTACTCGGCCGCTCAGGGGGTCTTCAATCAGCCCCAGCATTTT. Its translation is CASSYSAAQGVFNQPQHF.

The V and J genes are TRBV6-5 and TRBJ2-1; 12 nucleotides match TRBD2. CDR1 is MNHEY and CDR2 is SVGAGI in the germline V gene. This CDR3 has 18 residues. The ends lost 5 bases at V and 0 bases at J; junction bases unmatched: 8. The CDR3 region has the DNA TGTGCCAGCAGTCCCCCTAGCGGGAGGGGAAGCTCCTACAATGAGCAGTTCTTC. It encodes CASSPPSGRGSSYNEQFF.

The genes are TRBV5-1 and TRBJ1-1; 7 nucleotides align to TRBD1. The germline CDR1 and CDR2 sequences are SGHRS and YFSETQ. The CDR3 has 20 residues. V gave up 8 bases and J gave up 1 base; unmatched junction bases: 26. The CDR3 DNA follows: TGCGCCAGTCAACTCTTGCCGTTTAGATTACAGGGGCGAAAGAACACTGAAGCTTTCTTT. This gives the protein CASQLLPFRLQGRKNTEAFF.

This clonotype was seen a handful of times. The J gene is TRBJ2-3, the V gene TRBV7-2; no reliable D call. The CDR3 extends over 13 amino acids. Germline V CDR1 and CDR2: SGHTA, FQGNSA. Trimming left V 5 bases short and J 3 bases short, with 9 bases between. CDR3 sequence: CASSLVRTDTQYF. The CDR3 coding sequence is TGTGCCAGCAGCCTTGTACGTACAGATACGCAGTATTTT.

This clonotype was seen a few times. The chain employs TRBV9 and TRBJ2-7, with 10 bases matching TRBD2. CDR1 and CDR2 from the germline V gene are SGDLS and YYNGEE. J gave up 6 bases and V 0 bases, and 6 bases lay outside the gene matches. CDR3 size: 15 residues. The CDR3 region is CASSVGASGRVEQYF. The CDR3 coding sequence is TGTGCCAGCAGCGTAGGGGCTAGCGGGAGAGTCGAGCAGTACTTC.

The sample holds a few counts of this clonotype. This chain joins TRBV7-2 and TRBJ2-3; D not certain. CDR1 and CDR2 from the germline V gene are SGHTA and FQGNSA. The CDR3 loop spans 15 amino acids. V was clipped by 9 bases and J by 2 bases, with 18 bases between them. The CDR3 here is CASSSNWANTDTQYF. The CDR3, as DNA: TGTGCCAGTAGTTCAAATTGGGCTAACACAGATACGCAGTATTTT.